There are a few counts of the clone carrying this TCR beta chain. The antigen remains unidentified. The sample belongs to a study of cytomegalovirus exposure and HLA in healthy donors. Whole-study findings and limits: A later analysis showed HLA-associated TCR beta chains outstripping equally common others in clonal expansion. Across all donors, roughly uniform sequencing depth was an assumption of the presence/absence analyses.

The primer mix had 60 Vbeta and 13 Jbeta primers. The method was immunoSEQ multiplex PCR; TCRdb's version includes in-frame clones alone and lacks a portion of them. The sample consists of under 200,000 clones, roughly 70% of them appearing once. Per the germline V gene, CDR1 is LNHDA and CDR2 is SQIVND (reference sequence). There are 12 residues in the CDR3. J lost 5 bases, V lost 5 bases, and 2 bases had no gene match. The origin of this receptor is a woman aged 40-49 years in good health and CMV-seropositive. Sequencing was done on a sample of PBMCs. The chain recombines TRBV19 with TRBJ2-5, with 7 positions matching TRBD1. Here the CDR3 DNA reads TGTGCCAGTAGTGCGACAGGGGAGACCCAGTACTTC. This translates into CASSATGETQYF.